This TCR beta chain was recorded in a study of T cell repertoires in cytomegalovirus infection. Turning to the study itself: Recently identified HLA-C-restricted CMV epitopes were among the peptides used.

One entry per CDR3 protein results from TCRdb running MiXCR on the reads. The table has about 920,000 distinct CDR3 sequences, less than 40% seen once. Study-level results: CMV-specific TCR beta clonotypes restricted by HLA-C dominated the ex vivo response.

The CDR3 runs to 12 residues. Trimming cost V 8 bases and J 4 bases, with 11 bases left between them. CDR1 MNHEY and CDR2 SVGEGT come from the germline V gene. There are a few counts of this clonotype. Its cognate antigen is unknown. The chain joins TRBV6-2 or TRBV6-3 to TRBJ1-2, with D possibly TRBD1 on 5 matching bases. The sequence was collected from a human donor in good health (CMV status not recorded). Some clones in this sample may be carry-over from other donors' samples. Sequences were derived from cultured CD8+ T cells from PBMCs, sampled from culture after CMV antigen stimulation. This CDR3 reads CASDQGGYGYTF. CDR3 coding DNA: TGTGCCAGCGACCAGGGCGGCTATGGCTACACCTTC.